Included here is one TCR beta chain sequence, with context. What this receptor recognizes is not known. Base quality data are lacking; no much larger clone is found one base away. Library creation used the immunoSEQ multiplex PCR assay. TCRdb retrieved this table from immuneACCESS and kept in-frame rearrangements only. Not all clones are present; in checked studies, unresolved V genes account for under half, and no reason is known for the remainder. A total of some 660,000 clones appear in this sample, more than 70% of them only once. The top ten clones comprise about 0.0094% of the sample. This sample was included in a study of shared T cell receptors in the human thymus (dated by TCRdb to the early 2020s). Looking at the study overall: The study examined how the human thymus generates shared, self-reactive T-cell receptor alpha chains.

The V end loses 3 bases and the J end loses 4 bases, and a stretch of 10 bases separates them. The CDR3 sequence holds 13 residues, the cysteine and phenylalanine included. Of the read, only the CDR3 DNA is kept; its 39 bases are in frame from base 1. The germline V gene yields SGDLS for CDR1 and YYNGEE for CDR2. Another study also made use of these data, one on human thymus T cells. That second publication adds: The donors were immunologically healthy infants in Finland who had open corrective cardiac surgery for congenital heart defects. Thymus tissue was obtained as surgical resects removed during corrective cardiac surgery. Usage of V and J gene segments appeared to be biased in both the thymic and the peripheral blood repertoires. According to the related research, thymic TCR repertoires were highly overlapping among unrelated individuals. The study characterized TCR alpha and beta repertoires from roughly 8 infant thymus samples and a few related peripheral blood samples. The cohort included several male and two female infants, with donor ages spanning 7 to 244 days. Thymocytes were released mechanically from tissue and stored at -70 °C as pellets of roughly 9.5-32 million cells. A QIAsymphony instrument was used to extract genomic DNA from frozen cell pellets. TCRB and TCRAD loci were amplified from a standardized quantity of quality-controlled genomic DNA using the immunoSEQ multiplex PCR assay. The V(D)J region was spanned by amplicons of a length sufficient to cover the CDR3 and to identify V and J genes. The amplicons were sequenced on an Illumina platform via the commercial immunoSEQ service. Corrections for primer bias and sequencing errors followed previously described methods, while TCRAD and TCRB definitions were based on the IMGT database. Repertoires were analysed with immunoSEQ Analyzer 3.0 and VDJTools, covering basic statistics, V/J segment usage, diversity estimates, rarefaction and pairwise overlap. Diversity was estimated using the Chao1, ChaoE, Efron-Thisted, Shannon and inverse Simpson indices, and was also estimated on datasets down-sampled to the size of the smallest sample. Repertoire overlap was assessed by strict matching of CDR3 nucleotide sequence, V gene and J gene, and clustering was done by Jaccard-based multidimensional scaling. On average, thymus samples gave 650,000 to 850,000 unique TCRB clonotypes, whereas blood samples gave 80,000 to 85,000.

The clonotype comes from a boy in the first two years of life with a congenital heart defect. Donor details come from another sample of the same person, matched by shared clones. Material: thymocytes. The V gene is TRBV9 and the J gene is TRBJ2-5; perhaps TRBD1 is the D gene, with 6 bases matching. The DNA sequence follows: TGTGCCAGCAGCGAAGAAGGGGGAGAGACCCAGTACTTC. Its translation is CASSEEGGETQYF.